This TCR beta chain was sequenced in a study of blood T cell repertoires in COVID-19. In the study overall: Sample material is recorded as cDNA or gDNA derived from T cells, B-cell-depleted T cells, or PBMCs.

In the study's own analysis: Estimated nucleated cell counts came from reference gene primer amplification. Measured with immunoSEQ multiplex PCR; TCRdb has only the in-frame clones, and not every one. That table furnishes V, J and clone size, whereas the DNA furnished D and trimming. Counted here are over 200,000 clones, around nine tenths occurring once; the ten biggest clones make up 6.2%. This CDR3 has 15 amino acids. CDR1 and CDR2 from the germline V gene are MDHEN and SYDVKM. Trimming left V 10 bases short and J 0 bases short, with 18 bases between. The sequenced material came from peripheral blood. This chain uses TRBV28 with TRBJ1-1; maybe TRBD1 (6 bases). This clonotype was sampled from a man aged 60 to 69 who had recovered from COVID-19. The CDR3 DNA is TGTGCCACCCTAAAACCACAGGGCATGAACACTGAAGCTTTCTTT. As protein: CATLKPQGMNTEAFF.